This T cell receptor (beta chain) was identified in a study of shared clonotypes between healthy human individuals. The CDR3 loop spans 17 amino acids. V shed 3 bases, J shed 5 bases, and the junction held 13 bases outside the gene matches. Looked up from germline, CDR1 is SGDLS and CDR2 is YYNGEE. This table comes from immunoSEQ multiplex PCR, and its TCRdb copy is limited to in-frame clones, with some not included. The data hold under 2,000,000 clones, with 85% to 95% observed a single time. Cells designated naive CD8 were CD45RO-negative and were positively selected for CCR7, with terminally differentiated effector memory CD45RA+ cells excluded.

The rearrangement links TRBV9 to TRBJ2-1, with 8 positions matching TRBD1. The sample was naive CD8+ T cells sorted from blood. This sequence was found in a man younger than 30 in good health. The CDR3 DNA reads TGTGCCAGCAGCGACCCCCTCCACAGGGGGTCCGACAATGAGCAGTTCTTC. This sequence encodes CASSDPLHRGSDNEQFF.